The 13 T cell receptor beta chains below come from one sample, sequenced in a study of Graves' ophthalmopathy and Graves' hyperthyroidism listed by TCRdb under 2018. Sequencer: Illumina HiSeq 2000. For repertoire sequencing, the TCR beta CDR3 regions were amplified from RNA transcripts. HTBI primers and the Qiagen OneStep RT-PCR kit were used in a first-round RT-PCR, which was followed by a second-round multiplex PCR, size selection and purification. TCRdb redid the processing of the public reads, applying fastp at Q25 and MiXCR, and retained in-frame beta chains. When rows share a CDR3 protein, they turn into one entry using the most common DNA and genes. For this sample there are 150,000 to 200,000 distinct CDR3 sequences; 30% to 45% appear just once. The ten top clones hold roughly 8.9% of the sample. The sequenced sample was peripheral blood. These receptors were collected from a man in his thirties or forties with Graves' ophthalmopathy. Donor details come from another sample of the same person, matched by shared clones.

This clonotype was seen at least ten times. The rearrangement joins TRBV4-3 to TRBJ1-5, with D maybe TRBD1 (6 bases). This CDR3 is built from 13 residues. Deletions cut 2 bases from V and 6 bases from J, with 8 bases between. Germline CDR1 and CDR2: LGHNA and YSLEER. CDR3 in amino acids: CASSQLQGQPQHF. As DNA, the CDR3 is TGCGCCAGCAGCCAATTACAGGGTCAGCCCCAGCATTTT.

The rearrangement uses TRBV27 and TRBJ2-7; a possible D gene is TRBD2 (5 bases). Trimming left V 6 bases short and J 5 bases short, with 20 bases between. The CDR3 spans 15 residues. Germline-derived CDR1 and CDR2 are MNHEY and SMNVEV (reference sequence). The CDR3: CASSPFGGGLHEQYF. The CDR3 nucleotides read TGTGCCAGCAGCCCCTTCGGCGGCGGGCTCCACGAGCAGTACTTC.

This clonotype was seen many times. V is TRBV12-3 or TRBV12-4 and J is TRBJ2-5; 10 positions agree with TRBD1. The CDR3 runs to 15 residues. Unmatched junction bases numbered 5, after V lost 2 bases and J lost 5 bases. The CDR3: CASSLRQGARETQYF. The CDR3 nucleotides read TGTGCCAGCAGTTTAAGACAGGGGGCAAGGGAGACCCAGTACTTC.

This clonotype has ten or more counts. The rearrangement joins TRBV5-1 to TRBJ1-2, with D unresolved. Germline loops: CDR1 SGHRS, CDR2 YFSETQ. The CDR3 is 14 residues long. Deletions cut 4 bases from V and 4 bases from J, with 14 bases between. CDR3 sequence reads: CASSHGAEGYGYTF. The CDR3 nucleotides are TGCGCCAGCAGCCATGGTGCGGAGGGCTATGGCTACACCTTC.

This clonotype has at least ten counts. The chain employs TRBV11-2 and TRBJ2-3; D not resolved. CDR1 and CDR2 (germline): SGHAT, FQNNGV. Trimming shortened V by 1 base and J by 2 bases, and 7 bases separated the two germline ends. This CDR3 has 14 amino acids. The chain's CDR3 is CASSLVGYTDTQYF. The CDR3 coding sequence is TGTGCCAGCAGCTTAGTGGGATACACAGATACGCAGTATTTT.

The gene calls are TRBV12-5 and TRBJ2-5; TRBD2 agrees at 11 bases. The CDR3 runs to 14 residues. CDR1 is LGHNT and CDR2 is FRNRAP in the germline V gene. After removal of 6 bases from V and 1 base from J, the junction contained 1 base not matched to a gene. DNA for the CDR3: TGTGCTAGTGGGACTAGCGGGACCCAAGAGACCCAGTACTTC. Translating gives CASGTSGTQETQYF. Looking up the rest from reference TRBV12-5 and TRBJ2-5 gives the full variable domain: DARVTQTPRHKVTEMGQEVTMRCQPILGHNTVFWYRQTMMQGLELLAYFRNRAPLDDSGMPKDRFSAEMPDATLATLKIQPSEPRDSAVYFCASGTSGTQETQYFGPGTRLLVL.

This clonotype was counted many times. This chain links TRBV28 with TRBJ1-2, with D possibly being TRBD1 (6 bases). CDR3 size: 15 residues. Germline CDR1 reads MDHEN; CDR2 reads SYDVKM. V shed 4 bases and J shed 3 bases, with 15 bases lying between them. CDR3 loop: CASSSNSPGDYGYTF. The CDR3 nucleotides read TGTGCCAGCAGTTCCAATTCCCCAGGGGACTATGGCTACACCTTC.

In its sample, this clonotype was seen many times. The chain combines TRBV18 with TRBJ2-6; perhaps TRBD1 as D (6 bases). The CDR3 is 16 residues long. Trimming took off 5 bases at V and 2 bases at J, with 13 bases between the two ends. Germline V CDR1 and CDR2: KGHSH, LQKENI. The CDR3 is CASSALTGPGANVLTF. CDR3 nucleotide sequence: TGTGCCAGCTCAGCACTAACAGGGCCTGGGGCCAACGTCCTGACTTTC.

The chain has TRBV6-2 or TRBV6-3 and TRBJ2-7, with 7 nucleotides matching TRBD1. CDR1 and CDR2 from the germline V gene are MNHEY and SVGEGT. The CDR3 covers 14 residues. Germline trimming cut 6 bases from V and 3 bases from J; bases unmatched to any gene: 8. CDR3 sequence: CASSADRFYYEQYF. In DNA, the CDR3 is TGTGCCAGCAGCGCGGACAGGTTCTACTACGAGCAGTACTTC.

The chain links TRBV24-1 to TRBJ2-5, with 10 bases that match TRBD2. Per germline, CDR1 KGHDR and CDR2 SFDVKD. The CDR3 contains 17 residues. J was trimmed by 1 base and V by 2 bases; bases with no gene match: 6. CDR3 residues: CATSDSYVAGGQETQYF. CDR3 in DNA: TGTGCCACCAGTGATTCGTACGTAGCGGGAGGCCAAGAGACCCAGTACTTC.

The sample holds many counts of this clonotype. V and J are TRBV12-3 or TRBV12-4 and TRBJ2-7; D tentatively fits TRBD1 or TRBD2 (5 bases each). The CDR3 sequence is 14 residues long. The ends were cut back, 5 bases at V and 7 bases at J, with 18 bases in the middle. CDR3 protein: CASSGDPGAWEQYF. The CDR3 bases are TGTGCCAGCAGTGGGGACCCCGGAGCCTGGGAGCAGTACTTC.

The V gene is TRBV20-1, the J gene TRBJ1-1; D call uncertain. Germline lookup yields CDR1 DFQATT and CDR2 SNEGSKA (reference sequence). V lost 5 bases and J 0 bases, leaving 10 bases between the germline ends. The CDR3 is 13 amino acids. For the CDR3, the DNA is TGCAGTGCTTCTACGAGACTGAACACTGAAGCTTTCTTT. As protein: CSASTRLNTEAFF.

The V call is TRBV6-2 or TRBV6-3, the J call TRBJ2-5, with D perhaps assigned TRBD1 or TRBD2 (6 bases each). The CDR3 has 15 amino acids. Trimming left V 7 bases short and J 2 bases short, with 17 bases between. Per germline, CDR1 MNHEY and CDR2 SVGEGT. CDR3 bases: TGTGCCAGCACCAGGGGACTGAGGATACAAGAGACCCAGTACTTC. It is translated as CASTRGLRIQETQYF.